The clone carrying this T cell receptor (beta chain) was detected a few times. These data are taken from a study of blood T cell repertoires in COVID-19. For the study at large: PBMCs, B-cell-depleted T cells, or T cells provided the cDNA or gDNA that made up the material.

Per the original methods: Cell counts per sample came from amplifying reference gene primers. Repertoires were generated with immunoSEQ multiplex PCR, while TCRdb's copy carries only in-frame clones and drops some. V, J and clone size reflect that table, while D and trimming were determined from the DNA. This table has a few hundred thousand clones, approximately 80% appearing once. The receptor comes from a woman aged 40 to 50 who had recovered from COVID-19. Sequenced sample: peripheral blood.

Written as DNA, the CDR3 is TGTGCCAGCAGCCAACAGGGAAGGTATGGCTACACCTTC. This encodes CASSQQGRYGYTF. This rearrangement joins TRBV5-6 to TRBJ1-2; a weak D match, TRBD1 (6 bases). The CDR3 runs 13 residues. V gave up 4 bases and J gave up 5 bases, with 12 bases separating them. The germline V gene encodes CDR1 SGHDT and CDR2 YYEEEE.